What follows are 16 T cell receptor beta chains derived from one specimen sequenced in a study of T cell repertoires in cytomegalovirus infection. TCRdb reprocessed the reads with MiXCR, giving one entry per CDR3 protein. The data hold roughly 200,000 distinct CDR3 sequences, with 8.5% to 10% observed a single time. Input material: PBMCs. Receptor source: a human donor in good health (CMV status not recorded). Some clones in this sample may be carry-over from other donors' samples.

The chain uses TRBV6-2 or TRBV6-3 and TRBJ2-1; D possibly corresponds to TRBD2 (6 bases). V was clipped by 0 bases and J by 4 bases, with 13 bases between them. Germline V lookup: CDR1 MNHEY, CDR2 SVGEGT. The CDR3 runs to 16 residues. The CDR3 is CASSYSASAIYNEQFF. The CDR3 DNA follows: TGTGCCAGCAGTTACTCGGCTAGCGCTATATACAATGAGCAGTTCTTC.

In its sample, this clonotype was seen many times. The chain combines TRBV5-1 with TRBJ1-1; D gene unclear. The CDR3 length is 12 residues. Trimming removed 0 bases at V and 8 bases at J, with 8 bases between. Per germline, CDR1 SGHRS and CDR2 YFSETQ. The CDR3 nucleotides are TGCGCCAGCAGCTTGGTGGCGGGGGAAGCTTTCTTT. Translation gives CASSLVAGEAFF.

This clonotype was counted at least ten times. The chain uses TRBV7-8 and TRBJ2-1; possibly TRBD1 or TRBD2 for D (6 bases each). The CDR3 is made up of 16 amino acids. The germline gives CDR1 SGHVS, CDR2 FQNEAQ. The V end lost 3 bases, the J end lost 5 bases, and 17 bases lay between the germline ends. Here the CDR3 DNA reads TGTGCCAGCAGCTTCCGGAGGGGGTTCGTCGACAATGAGCAGTTCTTC. This translates into CASSFRRGFVDNEQFF. Variable domain in full (rest from reference TRBV7-8 and TRBJ2-1): GAGVSQSPRYKVAKRGQDVALRCDPISGHVSLFWYQQALGQGPEFLTYFQNEAQLDKSGLPSDRFFAERPEGSVSTLKIQRTQQEDSAVYLCASSFRRGFVDNEQFFGPGTRLTVL.

This clonotype has a count of ten or more. For the CDR3, the DNA is TGTGCCAGCAGGAGACAGGGAATGGGCATTGAAGCTTTCTTT. This gives the protein CASRRQGMGIEAFF. This sequence joins TRBV6-2 or TRBV6-3 and TRBJ1-1, with 7 bases aligning to TRBD1. Germline CDR1 reads MNHEY; CDR2 reads SVGEGT. With 6 bases clipped from V and 7 bases from J, the junction kept 11 bases outside the gene matches. The CDR3 runs 14 residues.

This clonotype was found a few times. This rearrangement joins TRBV6-2 or TRBV6-3 to TRBJ2-7; 10 nucleotides align to TRBD2. The germline V gene has CDR1 MNHEY and CDR2 SVGEGT. The CDR3 covers 14 residues. The J segment lost 3 bases and the V segment lost 6 bases, leaving 5 bases of the junction unmatched. Written as DNA, the CDR3 is TGTGCCAGCAGAGGCCTAGCGGGAGTCTACGAGCAGTACTTC. This translates into CASRGLAGVYEQYF.

This clonotype appeared many times. This chain uses TRBV11-3 with TRBJ2-1; D is unresolved. CDR1 is SGHNT and CDR2 is YENEEA in the germline V gene. The CDR3 is made up of 14 amino acids. The ends were cut back, 1 base at V and 7 bases at J, with 11 bases in the middle. CDR3 amino acids: CASSLVSGQNEQFF. The DNA for the CDR3 is TGTGCCAGCAGCTTAGTATCGGGCCAAAATGAGCAGTTCTTC.

This clonotype was counted ten times or more. V is TRBV7-3 and J is TRBJ1-2; unclear D gene. V was pared by 4 bases and J by 4 bases, with 10 bases between. Germline values: CDR1 SGHTA, CDR2 FQGTGA. CDR3 length: 13 amino acids. As DNA, the CDR3 is TGTGCCAGCAGCTCCCGGCGGGGCTATGGCTACACCTTC. Translated: CASSSRRGYGYTF. The complete variable domain, with remaining parts taken from reference TRBV7-3 and TRBJ1-2, reads GAGVSQTPSNKVTEKGKYVELRCDPISGHTALYWYRQSLGQGPEFLIYFQGTGAADDSGLPNDRFFAVRPEGSVSTLKIQRTERGDSAVYLCASSSRRGYGYTFGSGTRLTVV.

This clonotype was observed a handful of times. The chain has TRBV19 and TRBJ1-2; 11 positions match TRBD1. This CDR3 is built from 13 residues. Per germline, CDR1 LNHDA and CDR2 SQIVND (reference sequence). V shed 6 bases, J shed 8 bases, and the junction held 5 bases outside the gene matches. This CDR3 reads CASSRTGGEGYTF. The CDR3 DNA reads as TGTGCCAGTAGCCGGACAGGGGGCGAAGGCTACACCTTC.

This clonotype showed up just a few times. The chain joins TRBV14 to TRBJ1-6; 7 bases are shared with TRBD1. Germline values: CDR1 SGHDN, CDR2 FVKESK. V gave up 4 bases and J gave up 10 bases; unmatched junction bases: 4. This CDR3 has 13 amino acids. The CDR3 loop is CASSPTGSSPLHF. CDR3 coding DNA: TGTGCCAGCAGCCCGACAGGGTCCTCACCCCTCCACTTT.

With respect to this clonotype: Its ends do not fully match the called genes, so a read error is possible. V is TRBV9 and J is TRBJ2-3; TRBD2 agrees at 7 bases. Germline CDR1 is SGDLS and CDR2 is YYNGEE. The CDR3 is 15 amino acids. The CDR3 bases are TGTGCCAGCGGCGTAGCTAGCGGAGGCACAGATACGCAGTATTTT. Translated, it gives CASGVASGGTDTQYF. Combining the CDR3 with reference TRBV9 and TRBJ2-3 gives the whole variable domain DSGVTQTPKHLITATGQRVTLRCSPRSGDLSVYWYQQSLDQGLQFLIQYYNGEERAKGNILERFSAQQFPDLHSELNLSSLELGDSALYFCASGVASGGTDTQYFGPGTRLTVL.

There are a few counts of this clonotype. The gene calls are TRBV5-4 and TRBJ2-7; D remains ambiguous. This CDR3 is 14 amino acids long. The V gene's germline CDR1 is SGHNT and CDR2 YYREEE (reference sequence). Trimming took off 1 base at V and 4 bases at J, with 12 bases between the two ends. The CDR3 sequence is CASSLSLGQYEQYF. The CDR3 nucleotides are TGTGCCAGCAGCTTGAGTTTAGGCCAATACGAGCAGTACTTC.

The V and J genes are TRBV9 and TRBJ2-7, with 11 positions matching TRBD1. The ends lost 2 bases at V and 6 bases at J; junction bases unmatched: 7. This CDR3 is built from 15 residues. Per germline, CDR1 SGDLS and CDR2 YYNGEE. CDR3 residues: CASSVGQGARGEQYF. Written as DNA, the CDR3 is TGTGCCAGCAGCGTCGGACAGGGGGCGCGGGGCGAGCAGTACTTC.

There are a few counts of this clonotype. One end of the junction is discordant with germline, which a read error may explain. J is TRBJ1-5 and V is TRBV4-1; 7 nucleotides agree with TRBD1. The CDR3 consists of 18 residues. Germline CDR1 and CDR2: MGHRA and YSYEKL. The CDR3 bases are TGCGCCAGCAGCCAAGATGACAGGGAACGGTTTTTCAATCGGCCCCTGCATTTT. Its protein is CASSQDDRERFFNRPLHF.

This clonotype was seen ten or more times. This chain links TRBV19 with TRBJ1-2; 8 bases agree with TRBD1. This CDR3 contains 13 residues. V lost 7 bases, J lost 7 bases, and 8 bases stayed unmatched. Germline values: CDR1 LNHDA, CDR2 SQIVND (reference sequence). This CDR3 is CASTKGQGAGYTF. In DNA, the CDR3 is TGTGCCAGTACCAAGGGCCAGGGGGCTGGCTACACCTTC.

This clonotype was recorded at least ten times. The J gene is TRBJ2-2, the V gene TRBV12-3 or TRBV12-4; no reliable D call. V was pared by 5 bases and J by 3 bases, with 7 bases between. The CDR3 is made up of 13 amino acids. In nucleotides, the CDR3 is TGTGCCAGCAGTCCCGATTACACCGGGGAGCTGTTTTTT. It specifies CASSPDYTGELFF.

This clonotype was detected a few times. This chain joins TRBV20-1 and TRBJ2-7, with 7 bases aligning to TRBD2. Germline loops: CDR1 DFQATT, CDR2 SNEGSKA (reference sequence). The CDR3 consists of 14 residues. Trimming removed 0 bases from V and 3 bases from J; junction bases left unmatched: 5. The CDR3 nucleotides read TGCAGTGCTAGAGATTTCGGCGGGAGCTACGAGCAGTACTTC. Its translation: CSARDFGGSYEQYF.